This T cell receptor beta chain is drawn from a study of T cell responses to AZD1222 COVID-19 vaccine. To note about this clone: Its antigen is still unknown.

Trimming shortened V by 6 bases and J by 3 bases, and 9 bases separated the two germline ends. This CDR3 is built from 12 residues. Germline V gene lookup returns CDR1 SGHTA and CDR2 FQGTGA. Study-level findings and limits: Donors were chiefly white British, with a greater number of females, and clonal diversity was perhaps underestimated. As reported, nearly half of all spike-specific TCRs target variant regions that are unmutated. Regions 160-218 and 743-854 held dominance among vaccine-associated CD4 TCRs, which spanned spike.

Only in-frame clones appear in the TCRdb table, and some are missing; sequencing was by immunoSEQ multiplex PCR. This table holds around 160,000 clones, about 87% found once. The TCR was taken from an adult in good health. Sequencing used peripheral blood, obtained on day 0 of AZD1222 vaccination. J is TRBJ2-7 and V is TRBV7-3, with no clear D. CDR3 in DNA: TGTGCCAGCAGTCGACTGAACTACGAGCAGTACTTC. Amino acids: CASSRLNYEQYF.